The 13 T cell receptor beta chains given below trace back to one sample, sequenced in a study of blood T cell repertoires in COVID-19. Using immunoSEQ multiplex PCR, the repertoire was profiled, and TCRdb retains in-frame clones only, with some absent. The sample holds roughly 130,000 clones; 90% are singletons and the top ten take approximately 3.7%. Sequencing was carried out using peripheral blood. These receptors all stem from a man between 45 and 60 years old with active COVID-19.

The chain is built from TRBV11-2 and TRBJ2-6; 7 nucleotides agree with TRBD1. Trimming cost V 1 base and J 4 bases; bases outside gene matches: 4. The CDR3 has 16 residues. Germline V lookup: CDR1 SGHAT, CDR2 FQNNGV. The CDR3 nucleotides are TGTGCCAGCAGCTTAGTTGGCAGGGGGGGGGCCAACGTCCTGACTTTC. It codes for CASSLVGRGGANVLTF. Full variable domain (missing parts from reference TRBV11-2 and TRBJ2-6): EAGVAQSPRYKIIEKRQSVAFWCNPISGHATLYWYQQILGQGPKLLIQFQNNGVVDDSQLPKDRFSAERLKGVDSTLKIQPAKLEDSAVYLCASSLVGRGGANVLTFGAGSRLTVL.

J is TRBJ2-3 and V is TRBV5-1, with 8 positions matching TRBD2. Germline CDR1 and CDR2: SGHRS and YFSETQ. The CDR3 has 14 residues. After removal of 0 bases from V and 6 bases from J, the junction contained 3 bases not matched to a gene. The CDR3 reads CASSLDSSGDTQYF. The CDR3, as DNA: TGCGCCAGCAGCTTGGATTCTAGCGGGGATACGCAGTATTTT.

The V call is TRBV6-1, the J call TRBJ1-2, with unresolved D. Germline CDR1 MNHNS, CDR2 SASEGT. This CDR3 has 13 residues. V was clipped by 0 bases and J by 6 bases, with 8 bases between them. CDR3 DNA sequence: TGTGCCAGCAGTGAAGCCCGCGTAGATGGCTACACCTTC. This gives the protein CASSEARVDGYTF.

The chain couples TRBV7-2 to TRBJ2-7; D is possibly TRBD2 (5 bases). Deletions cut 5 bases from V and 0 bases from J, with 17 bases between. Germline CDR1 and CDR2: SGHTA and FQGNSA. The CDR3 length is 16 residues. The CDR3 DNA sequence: TGTGCCAGCAGCCCCGGCCGAGGGAGCACCTCCTACGAGCAGTACGTC. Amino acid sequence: CASSPGRGSTSYEQYV.

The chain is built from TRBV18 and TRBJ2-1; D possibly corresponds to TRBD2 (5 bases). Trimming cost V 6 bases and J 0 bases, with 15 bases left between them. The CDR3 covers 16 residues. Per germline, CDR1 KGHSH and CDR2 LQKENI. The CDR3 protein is CASSTRVGSSYNEQFF. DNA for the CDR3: TGTGCCAGCTCTACCCGGGTGGGGAGCTCCTACAATGAGCAGTTCTTC.

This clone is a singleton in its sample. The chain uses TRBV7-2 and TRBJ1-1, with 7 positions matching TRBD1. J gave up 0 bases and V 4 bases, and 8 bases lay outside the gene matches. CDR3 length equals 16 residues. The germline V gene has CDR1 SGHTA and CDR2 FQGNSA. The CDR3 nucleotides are TGTGCCAGCAGCTCCAGGGGGACCCTAATGAACACTGAAGCTTTCTTT. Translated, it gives CASSSRGTLMNTEAFF.

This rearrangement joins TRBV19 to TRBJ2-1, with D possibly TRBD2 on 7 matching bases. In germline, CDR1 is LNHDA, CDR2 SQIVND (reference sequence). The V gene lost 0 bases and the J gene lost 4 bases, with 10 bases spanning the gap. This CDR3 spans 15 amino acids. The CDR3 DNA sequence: TGTGCCAGTAGTATAGACAGGGGAGGGTACAATGAGCAGTTCTTC. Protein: CASSIDRGGYNEQFF.

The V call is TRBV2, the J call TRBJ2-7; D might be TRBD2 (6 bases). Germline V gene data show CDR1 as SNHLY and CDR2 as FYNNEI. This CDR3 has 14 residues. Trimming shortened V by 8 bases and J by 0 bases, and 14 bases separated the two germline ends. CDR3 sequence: CASDGGLSSYEQYF. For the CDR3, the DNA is TGTGCCAGCGACGGGGGTCTCAGCTCCTACGAGCAGTACTTC.

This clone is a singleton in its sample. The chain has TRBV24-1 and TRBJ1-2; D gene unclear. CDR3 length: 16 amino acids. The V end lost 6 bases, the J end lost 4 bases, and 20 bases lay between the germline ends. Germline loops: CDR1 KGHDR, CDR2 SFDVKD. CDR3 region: CATSSHTMGRAYGYTF. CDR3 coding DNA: TGTGCCACCAGTTCTCACACCATGGGGAGGGCCTATGGCTACACCTTC.

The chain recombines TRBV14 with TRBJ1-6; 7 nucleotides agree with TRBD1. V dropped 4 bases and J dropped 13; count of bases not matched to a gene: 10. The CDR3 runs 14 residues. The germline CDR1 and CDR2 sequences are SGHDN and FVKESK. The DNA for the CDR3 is TGTGCCAGCAGCCGAAACAGGGGTTGGGCGCCCCTCCACTTT. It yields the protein CASSRNRGWAPLHF.

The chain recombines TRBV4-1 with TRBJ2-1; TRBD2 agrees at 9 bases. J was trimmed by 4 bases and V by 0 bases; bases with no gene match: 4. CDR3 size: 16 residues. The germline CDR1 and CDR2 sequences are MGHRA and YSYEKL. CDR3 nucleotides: TGCGCCAGCAGCCAAGATCGAGCGGGGGGATACAATGAGCAGTTCTTC. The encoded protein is CASSQDRAGGYNEQFF.

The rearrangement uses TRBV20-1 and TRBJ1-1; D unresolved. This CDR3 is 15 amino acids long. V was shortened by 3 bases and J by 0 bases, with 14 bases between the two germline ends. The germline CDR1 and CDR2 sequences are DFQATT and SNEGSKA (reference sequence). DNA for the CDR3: TGCAGTGCTAGTCCATCCGGGAAATTGAACACTGAAGCTTTCTTT. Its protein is CSASPSGKLNTEAFF.

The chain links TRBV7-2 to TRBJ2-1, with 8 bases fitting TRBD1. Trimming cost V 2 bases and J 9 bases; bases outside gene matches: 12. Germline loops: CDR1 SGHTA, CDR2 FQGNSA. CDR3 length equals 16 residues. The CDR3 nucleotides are TGTGCCAGCAGCTTACTAGGGCAGGGGGCGCTGGGTGAGCAGTTCTTC. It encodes CASSLLGQGALGEQFF.